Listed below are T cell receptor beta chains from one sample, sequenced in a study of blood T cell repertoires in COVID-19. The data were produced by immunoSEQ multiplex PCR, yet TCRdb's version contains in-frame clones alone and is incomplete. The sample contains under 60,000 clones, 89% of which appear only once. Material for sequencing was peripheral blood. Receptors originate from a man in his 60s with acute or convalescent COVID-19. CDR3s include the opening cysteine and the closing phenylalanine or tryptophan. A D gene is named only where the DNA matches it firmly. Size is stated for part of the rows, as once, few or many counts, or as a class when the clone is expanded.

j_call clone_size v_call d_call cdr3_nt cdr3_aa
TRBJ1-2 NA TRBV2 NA TGTGCCAGCAAGAGGGACATAAGTAACTATGGCTACACCTTC CASKRDISNYGYTF
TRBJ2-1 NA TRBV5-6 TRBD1 TGTGCCAGCAGCTTTAGGACAGGCAGCTCCTACAATGAGCAGTTCTTC CASSFRTGSSYNEQFF
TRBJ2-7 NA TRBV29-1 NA TGCAGCGTTGATGGAGGCAAGCGGCCCGAGCAGTACTTC CSVDGGKRPEQYF
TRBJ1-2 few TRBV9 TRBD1 TGTGCCAGCAGCGTAGGGGCAGGGGGCATCTATGGCTACACCTTC CASSVGAGGIYGYTF
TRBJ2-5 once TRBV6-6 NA TGTGCCAGCAGTTCACGGGGGGCAGGGGAGACCCAGTACTTC CASSSRGAGETQYF
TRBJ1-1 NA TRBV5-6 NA TGTGCCAGCAGCCAGATTGATCGACAGAACACTGAAGCTTTCTTT CASSQIDRQNTEAFF
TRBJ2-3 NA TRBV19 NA TGTGCCAGTAGTGTAGTATCCAGGGCGTCAGATACGCAGTATTTT CASSVVSRASDTQYF
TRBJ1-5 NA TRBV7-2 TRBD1 TGTGCCAGCGCTATTGGACAGGGATGGGGTCGGCCCCAGCATTTT CASAIGQGWGRPQHF
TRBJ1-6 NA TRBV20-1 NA TGCAGTGCTAGTGACCAGGCTCGTAATTCACCCCTCCACTTT CSASDQARNSPLHF
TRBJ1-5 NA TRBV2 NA TGTGCCAGCAGTGAAGATCGAAGCTTGCCCCAGCATTTT CASSEDRSLPQHF
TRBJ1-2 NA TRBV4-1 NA TGCGCCAGCAGCCAAGAGCCCGGGGTCGTCTATGGCTACACCTTC CASSQEPGVVYGYTF
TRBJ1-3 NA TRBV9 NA TGTGCCAGCAGCCGGGGGAGCTCTGGAAACACCATATATTTT CASSRGSSGNTIYF
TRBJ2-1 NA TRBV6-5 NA TGTGCCAGCAGTTATGCCATCGGTGAGCAGTTCTTC CASSYAIGEQFF
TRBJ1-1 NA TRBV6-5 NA TGTGCCAGCAGTTACGAGCTGAACACTGAAGCTTTCTTT CASSYELNTEAFF
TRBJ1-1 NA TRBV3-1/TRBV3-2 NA TGTGCCAGCAGCCCCGGAGACACTGAAGCTTTCTTT CASSPGDTEAFF
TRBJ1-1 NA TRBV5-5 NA TGTGCCAGCAGCTTGGCCGACAGTTGGACTGAAGCTTTCTTT CASSLADSWTEAFF
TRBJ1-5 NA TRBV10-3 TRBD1 TGTGCCGCTGGACAGGGGGCAAGGGTCAATCAGCCCCAGCATTTT CAAGQGARVNQPQHF
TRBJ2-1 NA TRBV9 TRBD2 TGTGCCAGCAGCGTTAGCGGGGGTAATTTCAATGAGCAGTTCTTC CASSVSGGNFNEQFF
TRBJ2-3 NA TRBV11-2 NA TGTGCCAGCAGCCAATTACTAAGAACAGATACGCAGTATTTT CASSQLLRTDTQYF
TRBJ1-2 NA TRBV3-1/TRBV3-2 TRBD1 TGTGCCAGCAGATCAACAGGGGATAACGGCTACACCTTC CASRSTGDNGYTF
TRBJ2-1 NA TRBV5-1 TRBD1 TGCGCCAGCAGCTCGTTTCCGGGACAGGGATACAATGAGCAGTTCTTC CASSSFPGQGYNEQFF
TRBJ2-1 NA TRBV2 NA TGTGCCAGCAGTAGGACCACGGGCCAGGGTCCCAATGAGCAGTTCTTC CASSRTTGQGPNEQFF
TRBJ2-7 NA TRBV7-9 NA TGTGCCAGCACCCTTTTTGGGGACTTACCGTACGAGCAGTACTTC CASTLFGDLPYEQYF
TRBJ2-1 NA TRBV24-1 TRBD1 TGTGCCACCAGTGCGAGAACAGGGGACAATGAGCAGTTCTTC CATSARTGDNEQFF